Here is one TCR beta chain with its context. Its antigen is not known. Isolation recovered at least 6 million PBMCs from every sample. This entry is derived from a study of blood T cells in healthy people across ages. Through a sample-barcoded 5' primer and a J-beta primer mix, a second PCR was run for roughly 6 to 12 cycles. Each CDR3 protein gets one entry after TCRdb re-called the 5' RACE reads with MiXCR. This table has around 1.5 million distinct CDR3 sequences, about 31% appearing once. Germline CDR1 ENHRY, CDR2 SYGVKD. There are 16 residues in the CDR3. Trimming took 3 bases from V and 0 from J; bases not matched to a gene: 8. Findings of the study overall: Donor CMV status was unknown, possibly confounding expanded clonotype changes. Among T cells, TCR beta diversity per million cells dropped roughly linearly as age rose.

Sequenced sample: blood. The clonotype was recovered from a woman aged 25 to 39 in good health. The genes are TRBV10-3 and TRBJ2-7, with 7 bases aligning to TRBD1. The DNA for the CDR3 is TGTGCCATCAGTGACCCCAGAGGGGGCAGCTCCTACGAGCAGTACTTC. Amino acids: CAISDPRGGSSYEQYF.